This section outlines one T cell receptor (beta chain) sequence together with its context. This specimen belongs to a study of patients and donors after allogeneic stem cell transplantation. TCRdb analysed the RT-PCR reads with MiXCR anew, one entry per CDR3 protein. Here the sample spans about 2,400 distinct CDR3 sequences, about a fifth being singletons. The clonotype was recovered from a human donor who was either an allogeneic HSCT recipient or a stem cell or donor lymphocyte infusion donor (not recorded which). It is not recorded whose cells these are; they may come from a transplant donor. Sequencing was done on a sample of blood, either unsorted or a sorted T cell fraction (not recorded which).

The DNA of the CDR3 is TGCAGTGTTACCCGGGGGGCCCACAATGAGCAGTTCTTC. Amino acid sequence: CSVTRGAHNEQFF. The genes are TRBV20-1 and TRBJ2-1; perhaps TRBD2 as D (7 bases). The germline CDR1 and CDR2 sequences are DFQATT and SNEGSKA (reference sequence). This CDR3 is 13 amino acids long. The germline V and J ends were trimmed by 7 bases and 5 bases, with 15 bases remaining between them.